This T cell receptor (beta chain) was sequenced in a study of T cell repertoires in cytomegalovirus infection. The overall study: Based on public TCR beta signatures, there were indications of CMV infection and of a matching HLA type. Study-level findings and limits: HLA-C-restricted CMV-specific TCR beta clonotypes were dominant in the ex vivo response.

Using its own MiXCR run on the reads, TCRdb lists one record per CDR3 protein. This sample carries a few hundred thousand distinct CDR3 sequences, roughly a sixth of them seen once, and the ten largest clones take around 12%. This clonotype was recorded many times. Its antigen is as yet unknown. Sequencing was carried out using PBMCs. The receptor's source is a human donor in good health (CMV status not recorded). Some clones in this sample may be carry-over from other donors' samples.

The CDR3 is CASSLGGGLGETQYF. CDR3 in DNA: TGTGCCAGCAGCTTAGGGGGCGGGCTGGGAGAGACCCAGTACTTC. The gene calls are TRBV7-2 and TRBJ2-5, with D perhaps given as TRBD1 or TRBD2 (5 bases each). Germline loops: CDR1 SGHTA, CDR2 FQGNSA. Between the trimmed V and J ends, which lost 1 base and 4 bases, there was a span of 13 bases. CDR3 length: 15 amino acids. The full variable domain, its missing parts supplied by reference TRBV7-2 and TRBJ2-5, is GAGVSQSPSNKVTEKGKDVELRCDPISGHTALYWYRQSLGQGLEFLIYFQGNSAPDKSGLPSDRFSAERTGGSVSTLTIQRTQQEDSAVYLCASSLGGGLGETQYFGPGTRLLVL.